One and the same sample provided the 9 T cell receptor beta chains below, sequenced in a study of shared clonotypes between healthy human individuals (TCRdb year 2020). The library was produced with the immunoSEQ multiplex PCR assay. The clones in this table, taken by TCRdb from immuneACCESS, are in-frame only. Not every clone is retained; where verified, under half of the shortfall comes from an unresolved V gene, and the cause of the rest is unknown. The sample has 2,100,000 or so clones on record, nearly 97% of them singletons. Jointly, the top ten make up around 0.13% of the sample. Specimen: naive CD4+ T cells sorted from blood. The sample's cell subset or site label, decoded: CD45RA+ positively selected. The receptors here all came from a man between 18 and 35 years old in good health.

The chain has TRBV14 and TRBJ2-5; TRBD1 or TRBD2 may be the D gene (5 bases each). The germline gives CDR1 SGHDN, CDR2 FVKESK. CDR3 size: 13 residues. V lost 0 bases, J lost 7 bases, and 9 bases lay in between. CDR3 loop: CASSQEVGGTQYF. For the CDR3, the DNA is TGTGCCAGCAGCCAAGAGGTTGGGGGGACCCAGTACTTC.

The V and J genes are TRBV4-2 and TRBJ1-1; D is unclear. The CDR3 contains 14 residues. The V end lost 8 bases, the J end lost 4 bases, and 17 bases lay between the germline ends. Germline V gene lookup returns CDR1 LGHNA and CDR2 YNFKEQ. The CDR3 loop is CASHQEGSSTEAFF. The CDR3 coding sequence is TGTGCCAGCCATCAGGAGGGAAGTAGCACTGAAGCTTTCTTT.

This chain connects TRBV5-1 to TRBJ2-2, with 7 positions matching TRBD2. Germline assignment: CDR1 SGHRS and CDR2 YFSETQ. V shed 1 base and J 6 bases; nucleotides not matched to a gene: 9. CDR3 length: 16 residues. CDR3 amino acids: CASSLSAGDLAGELFF. The CDR3 DNA sequence: TGCGCCAGCAGCTTGTCGGCGGGAGATCTGGCCGGGGAGCTGTTTTTT.

Points on this clone: The same CDR3 arises from other DNA sequences in this sample as well. This rearrangement joins TRBV6-1 to TRBJ1-1; 7 bases agree with TRBD1. In germline, CDR1 is MNHNS, CDR2 SASEGT. The CDR3 is made up of 14 amino acids. V lost 4 bases to trimming and J lost 2 bases; unmatched junction nucleotides: 4. CDR3 coding DNA: TGTGCCAGCAGTGTTAGACAGGGCAACACTGAAGCTTTCTTT. Protein product: CASSVRQGNTEAFF.

The chain has TRBV28 and TRBJ2-5; the D call may be TRBD1 or TRBD2 (7 bases each). The CDR3 runs to 14 residues. V lost 8 bases and J 7 bases, leaving 20 bases between the germline ends. Germline V gene lookup returns CDR1 MDHEN and CDR2 SYDVKM. This CDR3 is CASRGVQGYSTQYF. The CDR3 DNA reads as TGTGCCAGCCGGGGGGTACAGGGGTACTCGACCCAGTACTTC.

The rearrangement uses TRBV7-9 and TRBJ1-4, with 10 bases matching TRBD1. V shed 2 bases, J shed 6 bases, and the junction held 6 bases outside the gene matches. Germline V gene data show CDR1 as SEHNR and CDR2 as FQNEAQ (reference sequence). The CDR3 has 16 amino acids. The CDR3 spells CASSLYLTGGDEKLFF. In DNA, the CDR3 is TGTGCCAGCAGCTTATACCTGACAGGGGGCGATGAAAAACTGTTTTTT.

J is TRBJ1-2 and V is TRBV10-3, with 10 bases identical to TRBD1. V shed 4 bases, J shed 3 bases, and the junction held 5 bases outside the gene matches. The CDR3 runs to 15 residues. Looked up from germline, CDR1 is ENHRY and CDR2 is SYGVKD. CDR3 in DNA: TGTGCCATCAGTGTAGGGACAGGGGCTTACTATGGCTACACCTTC. Amino acid sequence: CAISVGTGAYYGYTF.

Worth noting for this clone: Other DNA sequences within the sample encode an identical CDR3. The chain joins TRBV5-1 to TRBJ2-3, with TRBD2 matching over 9 bases. The V and J ends lost 0 bases and 6 bases, in that order; junction bases with no gene match: 5. The CDR3 totals 15 residues. Germline V CDR1 and CDR2: SGHRS, YFSETQ. This CDR3 is CASSLVAGGPDTQYF. CDR3 in DNA: TGCGCCAGCAGCTTGGTGGCGGGGGGGCCCGATACGCAGTATTTT.

This chain links TRBV7-9 with TRBJ2-1, with a tentative D call TRBD2 (6 bases). The V gene lost 4 bases and the J gene lost 10 bases, with 11 bases spanning the gap. Per germline, CDR1 SEHNR and CDR2 FQNEAQ (reference sequence). The CDR3 loop spans 12 amino acids. The CDR3 coding sequence is TGTGCCAGCAGCTCCGGACTATTGGAGCAGTTCTTC. Translating gives CASSSGLLEQFF.